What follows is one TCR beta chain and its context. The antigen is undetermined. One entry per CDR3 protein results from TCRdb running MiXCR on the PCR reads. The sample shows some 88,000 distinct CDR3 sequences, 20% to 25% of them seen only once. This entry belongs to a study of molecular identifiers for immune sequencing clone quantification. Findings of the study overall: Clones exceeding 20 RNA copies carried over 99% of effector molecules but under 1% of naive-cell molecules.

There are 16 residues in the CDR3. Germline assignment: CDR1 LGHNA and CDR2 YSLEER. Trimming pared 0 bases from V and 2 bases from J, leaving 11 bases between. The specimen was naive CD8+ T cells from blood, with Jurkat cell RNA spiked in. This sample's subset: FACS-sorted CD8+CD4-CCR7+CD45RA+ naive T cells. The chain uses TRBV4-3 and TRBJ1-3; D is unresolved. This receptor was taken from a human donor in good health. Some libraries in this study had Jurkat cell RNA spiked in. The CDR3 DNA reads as TGCGCCAGCAGCCAAGAGGTCGAGTCCGCTGGAAACACCATATATTTT. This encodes CASSQEVESAGNTIYF.